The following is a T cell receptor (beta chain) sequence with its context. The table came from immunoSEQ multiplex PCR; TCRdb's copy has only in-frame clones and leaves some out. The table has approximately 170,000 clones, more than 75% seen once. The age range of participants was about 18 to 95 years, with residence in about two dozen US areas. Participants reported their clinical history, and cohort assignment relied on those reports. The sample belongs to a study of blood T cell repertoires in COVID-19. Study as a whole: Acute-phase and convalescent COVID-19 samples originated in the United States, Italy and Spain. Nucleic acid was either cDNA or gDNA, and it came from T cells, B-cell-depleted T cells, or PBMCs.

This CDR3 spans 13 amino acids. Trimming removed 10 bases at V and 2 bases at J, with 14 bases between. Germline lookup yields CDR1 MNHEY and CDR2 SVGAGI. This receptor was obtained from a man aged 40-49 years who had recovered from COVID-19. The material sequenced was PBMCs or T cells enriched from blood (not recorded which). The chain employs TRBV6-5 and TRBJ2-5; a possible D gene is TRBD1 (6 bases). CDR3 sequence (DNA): TGTGCCACCCATCGGACAGTACAAGAGACCCAGTACTTC. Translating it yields CATHRTVQETQYF.